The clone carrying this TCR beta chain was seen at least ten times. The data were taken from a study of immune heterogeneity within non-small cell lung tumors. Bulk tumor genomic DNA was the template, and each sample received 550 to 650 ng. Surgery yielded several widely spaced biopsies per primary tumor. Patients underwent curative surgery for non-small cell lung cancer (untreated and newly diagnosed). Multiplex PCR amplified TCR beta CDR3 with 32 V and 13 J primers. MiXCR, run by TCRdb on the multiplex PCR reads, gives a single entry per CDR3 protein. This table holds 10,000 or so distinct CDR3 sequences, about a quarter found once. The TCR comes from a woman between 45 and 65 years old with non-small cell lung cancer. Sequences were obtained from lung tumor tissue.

CDR3 protein: CASSSRAYEQYF. CDR3 coding DNA: TGTGCCAGCAGTTCCAGGGCCTACGAGCAGTACTTC. J is TRBJ2-7 and V is TRBV27; a weak D match, TRBD1 (5 bases). Germline V gives CDR1 MNHEY, CDR2 SMNVEV (reference sequence). The CDR3 runs to 12 residues. V lost 4 bases, J lost 2 bases, and 6 bases lay in between.